Below are 7 T cell receptor beta chains sequenced from a single sample in a study of blood T cells in healthy people across ages. A second roughly 7 to 11 cycle PCR used barcoded and J-beta primers. TCRdb passed the 5' RACE reads through MiXCR, listing each CDR3 protein once. The sample has around 600,000 distinct CDR3 sequences; around half are singletons. Sequencing used blood. The receptor set was obtained from a man aged 80 or over in good health.

The sample holds a few counts of this clonotype. The chain carries TRBV7-2 and TRBJ2-5; 11 positions match TRBD2. V lost 5 bases, J lost 4 bases, and 9 bases stayed unmatched. CDR1 is SGHTA and CDR2 is FQGNSA in the germline V gene. The CDR3 is made up of 16 amino acids. The CDR3 protein is CASSLSGGAFLETQYF. CDR3 nucleotides: TGTGCCAGCAGCCTTAGCGGGGGGGCCTTTTTAGAGACCCAGTACTTC.

V gene TRBV7-9 combines with J gene TRBJ2-7, with D possibly matching TRBD1 (5 bases). The CDR3 length is 14 residues. Germline CDR1 and CDR2: SEHNR and FQNEAQ (reference sequence). V shed 2 bases and J shed 2 bases, with 10 bases lying between them. The CDR3 is CASSLFQGAYEQYF. The CDR3 nucleotides read TGTGCCAGCAGCTTATTCCAGGGCGCCTACGAGCAGTACTTC. Full variable domain (rest looked up from reference TRBV7-9 and TRBJ2-7): DTGVSQNPRHKITKRGQNVTFRCDPISEHNRLYWYRQTLGQGPEFLTYFQNEAQLEKSRLLSDRFSAERPKGSFSTLEIQRTEQGDSAMYLCASSLFQGAYEQYFGPGTRLTVT.

The rearrangement uses TRBV7-2 and TRBJ1-2; maybe TRBD1 (6 bases). Per the germline V gene, CDR1 is SGHTA and CDR2 is FQGNSA. This CDR3 has 15 residues. The V end was cut by 5 bases, the J end by 8 bases, with 21 bases between. CDR3 region: CASSLRRGGAEGYTF. The DNA for the CDR3 is TGTGCCAGCAGCCTCAGGCGGGGGGGCGCAGAGGGCTACACCTTC.

The chain has TRBV28 and TRBJ1-2; D not certain. This CDR3 region has 13 residues. The V gene's germline CDR1 is MDHEN and CDR2 SYDVKM. V was shortened by 3 bases and J by 4 bases, with 9 bases between the two germline ends. Written as DNA, the CDR3 is TGTGCCAGCAGTTTTGTAGGGATCTATGGCTACACCTTC. Translation gives CASSFVGIYGYTF.

The table lists this clonotype with a few counts. CDR3 region: CASSPSGINEQFF. In DNA, the CDR3 is TGTGCCAGCAGTCCTAGCGGGATAAATGAGCAGTTCTTC. The rearrangement links TRBV6-2 or TRBV6-3 to TRBJ2-1; TRBD2 aligns across 9 bases. The CDR3 is 13 amino acids. Unmatched junction bases numbered 3, after V lost 5 bases and J lost 7 bases. The germline CDR1 and CDR2 sequences are MNHEY and SVGEGT.

V usage is TRBV10-3 and J usage is TRBJ1-4; no clear D gene. The CDR3 length is 12 residues. V shed 10 bases and J shed 8 bases, with 14 bases lying between them. The germline V gene has CDR1 ENHRY and CDR2 SYGVKD. CDR3 sequence reads: CATRVSGEKLFF. In nucleotides, the CDR3 is TGTGCCACCCGGGTCTCGGGGGAAAAACTGTTTTTT.

This clonotype was seen a few times. V usage is TRBV20-1 and J usage is TRBJ2-7; tentatively, D is TRBD2 (6 bases). This CDR3 is built from 14 residues. V gave up 6 bases and J gave up 2 bases, with 17 bases separating them. Germline-derived CDR1 and CDR2 are DFQATT and SNEGSKA (reference sequence). This CDR3 is CSAPKIAVTYEQYF. The CDR3 region has the DNA TGCAGTGCGCCTAAGATAGCGGTTACCTACGAGCAGTACTTC.